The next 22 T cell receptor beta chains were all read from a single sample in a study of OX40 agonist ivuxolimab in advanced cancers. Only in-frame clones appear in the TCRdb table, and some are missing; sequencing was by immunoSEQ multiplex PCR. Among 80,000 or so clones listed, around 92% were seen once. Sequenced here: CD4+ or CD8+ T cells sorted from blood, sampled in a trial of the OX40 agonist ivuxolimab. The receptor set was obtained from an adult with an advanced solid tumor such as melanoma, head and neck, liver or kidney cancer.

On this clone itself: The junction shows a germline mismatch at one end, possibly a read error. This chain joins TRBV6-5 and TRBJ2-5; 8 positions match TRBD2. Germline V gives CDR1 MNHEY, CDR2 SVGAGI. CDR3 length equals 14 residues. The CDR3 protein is CASSDSGLVKTQYF. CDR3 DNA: TGTGCCAGCAGTGACTCGGGACTAGTCAAGACCCAGTACTTC.

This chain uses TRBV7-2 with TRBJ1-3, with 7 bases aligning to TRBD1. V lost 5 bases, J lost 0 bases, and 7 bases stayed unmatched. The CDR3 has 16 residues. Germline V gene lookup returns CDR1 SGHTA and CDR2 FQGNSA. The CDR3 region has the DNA TGTGCCAGCAGCCGATTTCAGGGGGGCTCTGGAAACACCATATATTTT. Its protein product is CASSRFQGGSGNTIYF.

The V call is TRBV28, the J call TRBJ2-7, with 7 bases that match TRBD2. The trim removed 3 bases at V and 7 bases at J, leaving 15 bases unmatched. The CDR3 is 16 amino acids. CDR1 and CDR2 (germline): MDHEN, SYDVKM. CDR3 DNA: TGTGCCAGCAGTTTTGGGGCTAGCGGAATCCTCCGGGAGCAGTACTTC. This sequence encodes CASSFGASGILREQYF.

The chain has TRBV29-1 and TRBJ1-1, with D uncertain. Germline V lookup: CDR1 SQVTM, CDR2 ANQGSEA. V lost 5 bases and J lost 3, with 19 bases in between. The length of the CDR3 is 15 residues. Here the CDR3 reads CSVPREAGYDTEAFF. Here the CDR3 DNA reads TGCAGCGTTCCCCGGGAGGCGGGCTATGACACTGAAGCTTTCTTT.

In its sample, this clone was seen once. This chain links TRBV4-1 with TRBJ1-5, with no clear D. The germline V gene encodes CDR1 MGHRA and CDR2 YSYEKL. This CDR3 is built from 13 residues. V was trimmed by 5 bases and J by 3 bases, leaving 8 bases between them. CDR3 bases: TGCGCCAGCAGCGGAGCCCACAATCAGCCCCAGCATTTT. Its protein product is CASSGAHNQPQHF.

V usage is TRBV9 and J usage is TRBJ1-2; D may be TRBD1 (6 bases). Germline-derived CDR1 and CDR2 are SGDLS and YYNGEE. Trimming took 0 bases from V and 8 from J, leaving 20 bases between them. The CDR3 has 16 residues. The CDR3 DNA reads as TGTGCCAGCAGCGTAGATTATTTTGGGACAAGCCAGGGCTACACCTTC. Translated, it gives CASSVDYFGTSQGYTF.

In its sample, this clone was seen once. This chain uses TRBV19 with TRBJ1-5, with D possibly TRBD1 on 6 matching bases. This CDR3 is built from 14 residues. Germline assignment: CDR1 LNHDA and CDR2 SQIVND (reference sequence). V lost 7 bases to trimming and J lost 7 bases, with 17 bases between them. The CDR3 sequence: CASIHRDGSQPQHF. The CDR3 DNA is TGTGCCAGTATCCACAGGGATGGCAGCCAGCCCCAGCATTTT. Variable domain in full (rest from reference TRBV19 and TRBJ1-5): DGGITQSPKYLFRKEGQNVTLSCEQNLNHDAMYWYRQDPGQGLRLIYYSQIVNDFQKGDIAEGYSVSREKKESFPLTVTSAQKNPTAFYLCASIHRDGSQPQHFGDGTRLSIL.

For the CDR3, the DNA is TGTGCCAGCGCGCGTCTAGCGGGGGGGCCGGTACCACAAAATGAGCAGTTCTTC. This encodes CASARLAGGPVPQNEQFF. The chain links TRBV7-6 to TRBJ2-1; 12 bases align to TRBD2. Per the germline V gene, CDR1 is SGHVS and CDR2 is FNYEAQ. The CDR3 totals 18 residues. V trimming: 8 bases; J trimming: 7 bases; junction bases outside the gene matches: 18.

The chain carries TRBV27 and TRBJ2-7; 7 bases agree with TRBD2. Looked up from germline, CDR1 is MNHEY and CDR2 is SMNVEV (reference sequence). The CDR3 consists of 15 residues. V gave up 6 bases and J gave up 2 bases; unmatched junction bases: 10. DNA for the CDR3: TGTGCCAGCAGACGGGCTAGCGGAACCCCCTACGAGCAGTACTTC. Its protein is CASRRASGTPYEQYF.

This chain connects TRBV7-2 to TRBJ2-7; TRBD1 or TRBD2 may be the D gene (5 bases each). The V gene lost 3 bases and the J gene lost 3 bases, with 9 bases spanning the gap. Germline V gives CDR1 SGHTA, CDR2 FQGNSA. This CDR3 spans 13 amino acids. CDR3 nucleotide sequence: TGTGCCAGCAGCTTTCTGGGGGACTACGAGCAGTACTTC. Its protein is CASSFLGDYEQYF.

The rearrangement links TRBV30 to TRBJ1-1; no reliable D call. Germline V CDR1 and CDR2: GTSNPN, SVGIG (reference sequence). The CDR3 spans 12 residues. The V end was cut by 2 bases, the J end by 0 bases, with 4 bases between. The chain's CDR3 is CAWSTLNTEAFF. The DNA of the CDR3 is TGTGCCTGGAGTACCCTGAACACTGAAGCTTTCTTT.

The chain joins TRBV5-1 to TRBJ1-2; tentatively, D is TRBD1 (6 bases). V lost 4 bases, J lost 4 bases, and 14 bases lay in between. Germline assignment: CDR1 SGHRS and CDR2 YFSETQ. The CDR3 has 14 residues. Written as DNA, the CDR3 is TGCGCCAGCAGCATGAGGACAGAGTCCTATGGCTACACCTTC. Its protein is CASSMRTESYGYTF.

In DNA, the CDR3 is TGTGCCAGCAGCCGAGGTAATAGCAATCAGCCCCAGCATTTT. Translated, it gives CASSRGNSNQPQHF. This chain links TRBV6-4 with TRBJ1-5; unclear D gene. The V gene's germline CDR1 is MRHNA and CDR2 SNTAGT. The CDR3 is 14 amino acids. The V gene lost 6 bases and the J gene lost 0 bases, with 9 bases spanning the gap.

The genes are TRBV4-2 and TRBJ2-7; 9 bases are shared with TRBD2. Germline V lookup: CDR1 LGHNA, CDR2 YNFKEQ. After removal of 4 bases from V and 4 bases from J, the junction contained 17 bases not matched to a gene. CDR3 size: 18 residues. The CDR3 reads CASSRGGPTSGTLYEQYF. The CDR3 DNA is TGTGCCAGCAGCCGGGGAGGGCCGACTAGCGGAACCCTTTACGAGCAGTACTTC.

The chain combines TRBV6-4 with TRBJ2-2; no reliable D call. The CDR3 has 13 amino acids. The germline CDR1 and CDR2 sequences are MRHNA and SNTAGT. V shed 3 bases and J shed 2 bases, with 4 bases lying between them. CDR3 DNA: TGTGCCAGCAGTGATCACAACACCGGGGAGCTGTTTTTT. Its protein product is CASSDHNTGELFF.

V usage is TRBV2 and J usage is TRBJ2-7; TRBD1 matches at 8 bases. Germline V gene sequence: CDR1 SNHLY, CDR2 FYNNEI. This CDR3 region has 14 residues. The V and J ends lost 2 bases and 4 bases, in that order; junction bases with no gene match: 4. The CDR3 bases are TGTGCCAGCAGTGAACAGGGGGCTTTATACGAGCAGTACTTC. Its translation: CASSEQGALYEQYF.

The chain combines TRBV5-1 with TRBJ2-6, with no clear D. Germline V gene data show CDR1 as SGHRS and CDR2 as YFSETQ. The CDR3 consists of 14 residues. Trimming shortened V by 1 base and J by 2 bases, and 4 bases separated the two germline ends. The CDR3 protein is CASSLSPGANVLTF. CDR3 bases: TGCGCCAGCAGCTTGTCACCTGGGGCCAACGTCCTGACTTTC. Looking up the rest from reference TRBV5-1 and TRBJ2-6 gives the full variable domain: KAGVTQTPRYLIKTRGQQVTLSCSPISGHRSVSWYQQTPGQGLQFLFEYFSETQRNKGNFPGRFSGRQFSNSRSEMNVSTLELGDSALYLCASSLSPGANVLTFGAGSRLTVL.

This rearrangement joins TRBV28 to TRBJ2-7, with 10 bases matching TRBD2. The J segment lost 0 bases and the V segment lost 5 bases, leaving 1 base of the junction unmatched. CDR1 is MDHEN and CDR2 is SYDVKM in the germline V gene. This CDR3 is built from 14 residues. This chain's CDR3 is CASSPSGSSYEQYF. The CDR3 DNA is TGTGCCAGCAGTCCTAGCGGGAGCTCCTACGAGCAGTACTTC.

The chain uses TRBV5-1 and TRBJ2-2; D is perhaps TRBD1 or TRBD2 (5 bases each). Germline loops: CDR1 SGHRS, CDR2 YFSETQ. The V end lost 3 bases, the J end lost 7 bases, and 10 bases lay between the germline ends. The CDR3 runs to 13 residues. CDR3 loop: CASSWGTDGELFF. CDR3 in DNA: TGCGCCAGCAGCTGGGGGACGGACGGGGAGCTGTTTTTT.

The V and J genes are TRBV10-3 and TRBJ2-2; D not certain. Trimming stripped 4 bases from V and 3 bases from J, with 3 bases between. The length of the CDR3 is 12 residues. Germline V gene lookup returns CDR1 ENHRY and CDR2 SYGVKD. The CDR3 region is CAISGDTGELFF. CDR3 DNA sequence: TGTGCCATCAGTGGGGACACCGGGGAGCTGTTTTTT.

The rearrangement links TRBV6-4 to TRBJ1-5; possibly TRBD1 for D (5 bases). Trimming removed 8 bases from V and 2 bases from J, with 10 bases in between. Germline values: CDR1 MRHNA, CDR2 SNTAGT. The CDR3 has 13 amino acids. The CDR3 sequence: CASSREGNQPQHF. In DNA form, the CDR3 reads TGTGCCAGCTCCAGGGAGGGCAATCAGCCCCAGCATTTT.

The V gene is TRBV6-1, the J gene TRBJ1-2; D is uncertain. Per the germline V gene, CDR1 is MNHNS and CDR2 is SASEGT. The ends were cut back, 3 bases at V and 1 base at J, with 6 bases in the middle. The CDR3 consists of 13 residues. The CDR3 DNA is TGTGCCAGCAGTGACACCCTTAACTATGGCTACACCTTC. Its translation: CASSDTLNYGYTF.